This T cell receptor beta chain was observed in a study of T cell repertoires in ileal Crohn's disease. Study at large: Median disease duration was approximately eight years; 30% to 35% smoked at surgery.

Patients were adults with ileal or ileocolonic Crohn's disease needing resection. This CDR3 has 15 residues. Germline V gene lookup returns CDR1 SGHRS and CDR2 YFSETQ. V trimming: 5 bases; J trimming: 2 bases; junction bases outside the gene matches: 5. Approximately 550 nanograms of biopsy DNA per sample underwent TCRB immunosequencing. Data came from immunoSEQ multiplex PCR; TCRdb stores just in-frame clones and leaves some out. Of 13,000 to 15,000 clones detected, around four fifths appear once; the ten largest clones hold less than 20%. With respect to this clone: Its specificity is unknown.

Study results and limitations: Compared with CD4 T cells, sorted CD8 cells carried more expanded clones.

The TCR originated in an adult with Crohn's disease. Sequences were obtained from ileal tissue. The chain combines TRBV5-1 with TRBJ2-5, with 11 bases that match TRBD2. The CDR3 DNA reads as TGCGCCAGCAGGGCTAGCGGGGGGACACAAGAGACCCAGTACTTC. Protein: CASRASGGTQETQYF.